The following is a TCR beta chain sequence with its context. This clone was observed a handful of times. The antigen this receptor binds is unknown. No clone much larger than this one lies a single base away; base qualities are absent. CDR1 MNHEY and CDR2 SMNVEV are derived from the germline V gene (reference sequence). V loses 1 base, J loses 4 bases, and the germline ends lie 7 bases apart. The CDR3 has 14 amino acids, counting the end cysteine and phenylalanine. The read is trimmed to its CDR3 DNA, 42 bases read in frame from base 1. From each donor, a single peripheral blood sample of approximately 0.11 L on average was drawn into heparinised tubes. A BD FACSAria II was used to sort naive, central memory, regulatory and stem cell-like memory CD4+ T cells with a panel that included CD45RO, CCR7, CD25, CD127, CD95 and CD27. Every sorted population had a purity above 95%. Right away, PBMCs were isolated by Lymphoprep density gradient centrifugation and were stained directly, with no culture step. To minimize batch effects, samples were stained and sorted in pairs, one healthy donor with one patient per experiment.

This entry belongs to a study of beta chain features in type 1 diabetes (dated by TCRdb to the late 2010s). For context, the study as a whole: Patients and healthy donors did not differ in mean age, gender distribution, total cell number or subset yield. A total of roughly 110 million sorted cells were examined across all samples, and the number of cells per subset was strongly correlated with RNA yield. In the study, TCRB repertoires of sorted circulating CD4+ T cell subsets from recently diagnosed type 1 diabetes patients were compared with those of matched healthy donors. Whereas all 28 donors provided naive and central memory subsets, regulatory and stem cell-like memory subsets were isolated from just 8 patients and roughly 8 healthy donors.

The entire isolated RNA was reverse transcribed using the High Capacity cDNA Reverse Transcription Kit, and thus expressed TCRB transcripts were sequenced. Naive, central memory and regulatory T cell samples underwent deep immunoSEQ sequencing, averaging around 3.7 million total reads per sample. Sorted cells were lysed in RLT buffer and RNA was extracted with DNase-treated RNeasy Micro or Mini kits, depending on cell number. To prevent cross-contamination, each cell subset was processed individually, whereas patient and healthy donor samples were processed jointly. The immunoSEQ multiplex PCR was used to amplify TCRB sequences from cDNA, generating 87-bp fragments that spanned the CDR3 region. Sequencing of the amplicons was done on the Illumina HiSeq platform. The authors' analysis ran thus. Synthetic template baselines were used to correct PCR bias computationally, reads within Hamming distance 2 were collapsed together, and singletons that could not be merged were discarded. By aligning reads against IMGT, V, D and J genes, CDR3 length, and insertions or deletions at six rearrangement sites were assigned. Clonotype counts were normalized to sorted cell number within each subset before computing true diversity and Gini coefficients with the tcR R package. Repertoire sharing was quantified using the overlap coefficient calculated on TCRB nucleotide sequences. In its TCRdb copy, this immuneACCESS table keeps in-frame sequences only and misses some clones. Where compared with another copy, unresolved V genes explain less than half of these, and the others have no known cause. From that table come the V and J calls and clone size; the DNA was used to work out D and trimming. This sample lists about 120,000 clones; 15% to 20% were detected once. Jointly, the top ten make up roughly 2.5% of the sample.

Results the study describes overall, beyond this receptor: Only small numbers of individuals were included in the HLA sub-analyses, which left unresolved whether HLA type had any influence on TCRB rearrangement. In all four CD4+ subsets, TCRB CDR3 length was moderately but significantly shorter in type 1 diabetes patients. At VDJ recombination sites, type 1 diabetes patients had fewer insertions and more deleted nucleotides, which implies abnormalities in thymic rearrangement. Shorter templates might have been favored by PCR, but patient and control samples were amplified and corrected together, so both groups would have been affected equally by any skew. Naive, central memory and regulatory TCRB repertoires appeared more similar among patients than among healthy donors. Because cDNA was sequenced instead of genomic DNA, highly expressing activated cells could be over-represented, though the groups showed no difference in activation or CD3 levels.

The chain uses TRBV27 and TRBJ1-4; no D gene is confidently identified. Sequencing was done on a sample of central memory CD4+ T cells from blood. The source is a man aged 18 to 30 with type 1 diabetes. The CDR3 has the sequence CASSLYDGNEKLFF. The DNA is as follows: TGTGCCAGCAGTTTATACGACGGTAATGAAAAACTGTTTTTT.